The next 15 T cell receptor beta chains were all read from a single sample in a study of cytomegalovirus exposure and HLA in healthy donors. This PCR relied on a set of 60 Vbeta primers and 13 Jbeta primers. Repertoires were generated with immunoSEQ multiplex PCR, while TCRdb's copy carries only in-frame clones and drops some. There are about 190,000 clones in the sample; roughly four fifths occur only once, and around 3.3% lies in the top ten. Source material: PBMCs. These TCRs come from a woman in her 30s in good health and CMV-seropositive.

The V call is TRBV28, the J call TRBJ1-1; D uncertain. Germline CDR1 and CDR2: MDHEN and SYDVKM. V was shortened by 8 bases and J by 1 base, with 8 bases between the two germline ends. CDR3 length: 12 residues. CDR3 sequence: CASAGWNTEAFF. CDR3 nucleotide sequence: TGTGCCAGCGCAGGTTGGAACACTGAAGCTTTCTTT.

The V call is TRBV19, the J call TRBJ1-1; D perhaps matches TRBD1 (6 bases). V gave up 7 bases and J gave up 0 bases, with 24 bases separating them. This CDR3 is built from 18 residues. CDR1 is LNHDA and CDR2 is SQIVND in the germline V gene (reference sequence). The CDR3 is CASTLTPGTKFMNTEAFF. The CDR3 DNA is TGTGCCAGTACCCTAACTCCGGGGACAAAATTCATGAACACTGAAGCTTTCTTT.

The chain carries TRBV6-6 and TRBJ2-5; 12 bases map to TRBD2. Germline CDR1 and CDR2: MNHNY and SVGAGI (reference sequence). With V trimmed by 8 bases and J by 4 bases, 2 bases remained unmatched. This CDR3 region has 13 residues. CDR3 bases: TGTGCCAGCGGACTAGCGGGATCAGAGACCCAGTACTTC. The encoded protein is CASGLAGSETQYF.

The gene calls are TRBV2 and TRBJ2-1; TRBD2 agrees at 8 bases. The germline gives CDR1 SNHLY, CDR2 FYNNEI. The length of the CDR3 is 15 residues. Losses at the gene ends were 6 bases for V and 7 bases for J; bases not matched to a gene: 11. The chain's CDR3 is CASRVLSGSSNEQFF. CDR3 nucleotides: TGTGCCAGCAGGGTACTAAGCGGGAGCTCTAATGAGCAGTTCTTC. Full variable domain (outside the CDR3, taken from reference TRBV2 and TRBJ2-1): EPEVTQTPSHQVTQMGQEVILRCVPISNHLYFYWYRQILGQKVEFLVSFYNNEISEKSEIFDDQFSVERPDGSNFTLKIRSTKLEDSAMYFCASRVLSGSSNEQFFGPGTRLTVL.

The chain joins TRBV27 to TRBJ2-7, with TRBD2 matching 9 bases. The CDR3 is 15 residues long. Germline trimming cut 3 bases from V and 5 bases from J; bases unmatched to any gene: 8. Per the germline V gene, CDR1 is MNHEY and CDR2 is SMNVEV (reference sequence). The CDR3 DNA follows: TGTGCCAGCAGTTTCGGGATAGCGGGAGCCGACGAGCAGTACTTC. Translating gives CASSFGIAGADEQYF.

The V gene is TRBV7-9, the J gene TRBJ1-1, with 8 nucleotides matching TRBD1. The trim removed 5 bases at V and 1 base at J, leaving 6 bases unmatched. This CDR3 comprises 15 residues. The germline V gene encodes CDR1 SEHNR and CDR2 FQNEAQ (reference sequence). CDR3 nucleotide sequence: TGTGCCAGCAGCCAAAGGACAGGGACGAACACTGAAGCTTTCTTT. Protein sequence: CASSQRTGTNTEAFF.

Note on this clone: The germline gene is not matched at one end of the junction; a read error may be the cause. J is TRBJ1-1 and V is TRBV7-9; tentative D call: TRBD1 (5 bases). Germline V gene data show CDR1 as SEHNR and CDR2 as FQNEAQ (reference sequence). The CDR3 is made up of 16 amino acids. The CDR3 region is CSSSLAGGRMNTEAFF. The DNA for the CDR3 is TGTTCCAGCAGCTTAGCGGGGGGTCGCATGAACACTGAAGCTTTCTTT.

The chain combines TRBV7-2 with TRBJ1-4; no clear D gene. Trimming left V 1 base short and J 2 bases short, with 11 bases between. Germline values: CDR1 SGHTA, CDR2 FQGNSA. The CDR3 is made up of 16 amino acids. DNA of the CDR3: TGTGCCAGCAGCTTAGTGGCGGGCTTGACTAATGAAAAACTGTTTTTT. Translation: CASSLVAGLTNEKLFF.

The chain uses TRBV4-1 and TRBJ2-2; possible D gene TRBD1, 5 bases. V was trimmed by 2 bases and J by 3 bases, leaving 10 bases between them. Germline V CDR1 and CDR2: MGHRA, YSYEKL. This CDR3 region has 15 residues. CDR3 protein: CASSQLTGDTGELFF. The CDR3 region has the DNA TGCGCCAGCAGCCAACTTACAGGAGACACCGGGGAGCTGTTTTTT.

The chain recombines TRBV6-1 with TRBJ1-4, with D tentatively TRBD1 (6 bases). The CDR3 spans 14 residues. Germline assignment: CDR1 MNHNS and CDR2 SASEGT. Trimming stripped 6 bases from V and 9 bases from J, with 17 bases between. The CDR3 spells CASSTRQVGQKLFF. The CDR3 coding sequence is TGTGCCAGCAGCACCAGACAGGTTGGGCAAAAACTGTTTTTT.

The gene calls are TRBV19 and TRBJ2-2; D is unresolved. Germline V lookup: CDR1 LNHDA, CDR2 SQIVND (reference sequence). The CDR3 sequence is 14 residues long. The germline V and J ends were trimmed by 3 bases and 0 bases, with 5 bases remaining between them. The CDR3, as DNA: TGTGCCAGTAGTATGGGCTCGAACACCGGGGAGCTGTTTTTT. This codes for CASSMGSNTGELFF.

The rearrangement links TRBV11-2 to TRBJ1-4; D is perhaps TRBD1 (5 bases). This CDR3 is built from 17 residues. The germline gives CDR1 SGHAT, CDR2 FQNNGV. V was cut by 4 bases and J by 0 bases, with 15 bases left in between. CDR3 in DNA: TGTGCCAGCAGCTCCGGACACATCGGTGCAACTAATGAAAAACTGTTTTTT. This sequence encodes CASSSGHIGATNEKLFF.

The chain couples TRBV10-1 to TRBJ2-2, with unresolved D. The CDR3 sequence is 14 residues long. CDR1 is WNHNN, CDR2 SYGVQD, per germline (reference sequence). V lost 2 bases and J 5 bases, leaving 9 bases between the germline ends. CDR3 nucleotide sequence: TGCGCCAGCAGTGAGGAGCTGCTAACCGGGGAGCTGTTTTTT. Its protein product is CASSEELLTGELFF.

CDR3: CASSEGARGYGYTF. The CDR3 nucleotides are TGTGCCAGCAGTGAAGGGGCACGGGGCTATGGCTACACCTTC. The V call is TRBV2, the J call TRBJ1-2; D not resolved. In germline, CDR1 is SNHLY, CDR2 FYNNEI. The CDR3 is made up of 14 amino acids. V gave up 1 base and J gave up 4 bases, with 10 bases separating them.

The gene calls are TRBV9 and TRBJ2-1; 14 nucleotides match TRBD2. The V gene end was trimmed by 5 bases and the J gene end by 10 bases; junction bases not matched to a gene: 8. The CDR3 loop spans 15 amino acids. CDR1 and CDR2 from the germline V gene are SGDLS and YYNGEE. In DNA, the CDR3 is TGTGCCAGCAGTTCGACTAGCGGGAGGGCTAAGGAGCAGTTCTTC. Its protein product is CASSSTSGRAKEQFF.